The T cell receptor (beta chain) described here comes from a study of blood T cell repertoires in COVID-19. Study in general: Samples representing acute and convalescent COVID-19 were sourced from the United States, Italy and Spain. From T cells, B-cell-depleted T cells, or PBMCs came the material, which was cDNA or gDNA.

Among Cohort 3 donors, those recovered had two negative PCRs, clearance, or symptom resolution. There are a few counts of this clone. Per the authors' pipeline: Reference gene primer amplification in the assay estimated nucleated cell counts. Profiling relied on immunoSEQ multiplex PCR, and the TCRdb table lists in-frame clones only, not all of them. The DNA was the basis for D and trimming; V, J and clone size are from that table. Seen here are around 190,000 clones, about 81% observed once, and the top ten hold approximately 3%. Germline loops: CDR1 SGHRS, CDR2 YFSETQ. Trimming removed 0 bases at V and 4 bases at J, with 17 bases between. CDR3 size: 17 residues.

The V call is TRBV5-1, the J call TRBJ2-1; TRBD2 might be the D (5 bases). This TCR was sampled from a woman aged 30 to 39 who had recovered from COVID-19. The material sequenced was PBMCs or T cells enriched from blood (not recorded which). The CDR3: CASSLGGWTQSYNEQFF. In DNA form, the CDR3 reads TGCGCCAGCAGCTTGGGAGGGTGGACGCAGAGTTACAATGAGCAGTTCTTC.